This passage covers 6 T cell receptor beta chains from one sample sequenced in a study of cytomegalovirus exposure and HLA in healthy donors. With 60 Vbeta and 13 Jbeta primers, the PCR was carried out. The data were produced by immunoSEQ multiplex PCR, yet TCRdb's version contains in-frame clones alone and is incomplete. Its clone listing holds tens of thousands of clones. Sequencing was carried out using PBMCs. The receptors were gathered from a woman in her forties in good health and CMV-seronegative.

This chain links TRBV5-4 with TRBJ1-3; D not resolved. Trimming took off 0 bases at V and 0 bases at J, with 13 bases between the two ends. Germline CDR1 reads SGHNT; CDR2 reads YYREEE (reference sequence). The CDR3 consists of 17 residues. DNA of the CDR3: TGTGCCAGCAGCTTGGCCAGAGGGTCGAGCTCTGGAAACACCATATATTTT. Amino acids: CASSLARGSSSGNTIYF.

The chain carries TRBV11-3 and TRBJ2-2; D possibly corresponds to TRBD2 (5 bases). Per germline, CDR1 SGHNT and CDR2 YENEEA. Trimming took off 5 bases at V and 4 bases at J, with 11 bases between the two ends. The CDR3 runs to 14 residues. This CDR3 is CASSPGLVTGELFF. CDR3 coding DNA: TGTGCCAGCAGCCCCGGACTTGTCACCGGGGAGCTGTTTTTT. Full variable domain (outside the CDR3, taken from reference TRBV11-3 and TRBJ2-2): EAGVVQSPRYKIIEKKQPVAFWCNPISGHNTLYWYLQNLGQGPELLIRYENEEAVDDSQLPKDRFSAERLKGVDSTLKIQPAELGDSAVYLCASSPGLVTGELFFGEGSRLTVL.

The CDR3 DNA reads TGTGCCAGCGTGGGCGGGAGTGTCAATGAGCAGTTCTTC. Its translation: CASVGGSVNEQFF. V usage is TRBV6-1 and J usage is TRBJ2-1; 7 nucleotides match TRBD2. Germline values: CDR1 MNHNS, CDR2 SASEGT. With 8 bases clipped from V and 6 bases from J, the junction kept 7 bases outside the gene matches. The CDR3 consists of 13 residues.

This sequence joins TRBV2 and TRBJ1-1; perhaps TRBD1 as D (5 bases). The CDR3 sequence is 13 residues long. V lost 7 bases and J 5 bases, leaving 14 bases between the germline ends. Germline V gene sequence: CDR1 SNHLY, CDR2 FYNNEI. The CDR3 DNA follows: TGTGCCAGCACCCAACAGGCCCTTACTGAAGCTTTCTTT. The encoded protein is CASTQQALTEAFF.

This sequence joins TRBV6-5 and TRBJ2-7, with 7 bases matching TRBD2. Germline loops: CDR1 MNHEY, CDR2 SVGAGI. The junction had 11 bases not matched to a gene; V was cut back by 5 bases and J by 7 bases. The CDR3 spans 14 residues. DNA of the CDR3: TGTGCCAGCAGTGGGGGGGTCCCTACTTGGGAGCAGTACTTC. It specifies CASSGGVPTWEQYF.

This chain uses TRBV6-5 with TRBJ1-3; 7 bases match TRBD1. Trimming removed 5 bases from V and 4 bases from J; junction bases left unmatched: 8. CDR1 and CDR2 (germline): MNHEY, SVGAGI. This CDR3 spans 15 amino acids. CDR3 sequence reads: CASSRTGAQGNTIYF. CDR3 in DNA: TGTGCCAGCAGTCGTACAGGGGCGCAGGGAAACACCATATATTTT.